This section outlines one T cell receptor (beta chain) sequence together with its context. What it binds is unknown. The entry originates in a study of PD-L1 blockade in urothelial cancer. Across the study: The study recovered a median of 141,255 T cells per blood sample. Study-wide findings and caveats: Those with durable benefit had larger increases in tumor-associated blood clones at 3 weeks.

Sequencing used immunoSEQ multiplex PCR; TCRdb keeps in-frame clones, though not all of them. The table has around 46,000 clones, 70% to 90% seen once. With V trimmed by 0 bases and J by 1 base, 4 bases remained unmatched. Germline CDR1 is SGHRS and CDR2 is YFSETQ. The CDR3 is made up of 16 amino acids. Time point noted: peripheral blood 6 weeks after treatment start. All patients carried locally advanced or metastatic urothelial carcinoma. The source material was PBMCs, sampled around atezolizumab (anti-PD-L1) treatment. This chain links TRBV5-1 with TRBJ2-5; 9 nucleotides line up with TRBD1. The receptor's source is a man in his sixties with urothelial cancer. The CDR3 protein is CASSLAGDRAQETQYF. DNA of the CDR3: TGCGCCAGCAGCTTGGCGGGGGACAGGGCCCAAGAGACCCAGTACTTC.